This paragraph reports one T cell receptor beta chain. V was pared by 7 bases and J by 4 bases, with 2 bases of the junction left unmatched. CDR3 length: 13 residues. The germline V gene encodes CDR1 ENHRY and CDR2 SYGVKD. The sample comes from a study of shared T cell receptors in the human thymus. Clones were sequenced by immunoSEQ multiplex PCR, and TCRdb holds only the in-frame ones, with some missing. The data show approximately 730,000 clones, with over 75% seen just once and approximately 0.01% held by the top ten. The data also belong to a second study, concerning human thymus T cells. According to that study: Those donating were healthy Finnish infants in corrective surgery for congenital heart defects. Resections from corrective heart surgery provided thymus tissue.

Source material: thymocytes. The sequence was collected from a girl under three years old with a congenital heart defect. The chain employs TRBV10-3 and TRBJ2-2, with TRBD2 matching over 8 bases. The CDR3 sequence: CAINRGGTGELFF. The CDR3 nucleotides are TGTGCCATCAACCGGGGGGGCACCGGGGAGCTGTTTTTT.